This T cell receptor (beta chain) was identified in a study of early T cells in non-severe SARS-CoV-2 infection. MiXCR was run by TCRdb on the 5' RACE reads, yielding one entry per CDR3 protein. Of fewer than 30,000 distinct CDR3 sequences listed, approximately 5.3% are singletons. This clonotype was recorded many times. V lost 3 bases and J lost 0, with 2 bases in between. Germline loops: CDR1 DFQATT, CDR2 SNEGSKA (reference sequence). CDR3 size: 12 residues. The sequenced sample was whole blood. V usage is TRBV20-1 and J usage is TRBJ2-2; D is ambiguous. This clonotype was obtained from an adult who was a healthcare worker with PCR-confirmed SARS-CoV-2 infection or an uninfected control (not recorded which). CDR3 sequence: CSARSNTGELFF. The CDR3 nucleotides are TGCAGTGCTAGGTCGAACACCGGGGAGCTGTTTTTT.